Listed here are 29 T cell receptor beta chains from one sample, sequenced in a study of blood T cell repertoires in COVID-19. Profiled with immunoSEQ multiplex PCR; TCRdb holds only in-frame clones, not every one. The sample carries 200,000 to 300,000 clones, over 75% recorded once. Sequenced material: peripheral blood. The receptor source for this set is a human donor in a cohort sampled during active COVID-19.

The CDR3: CASSQDYYSYNEQFF. The DNA of the CDR3 is TGTGCCAGCTCCCAAGACTACTACTCCTACAATGAGCAGTTCTTC. V and J are TRBV3-1 (or the pseudogene TRBV3-2) and TRBJ2-1, with D perhaps matching TRBD2 (5 bases). CDR1 is LGHDT, CDR2 YNNKEL, per germline (reference sequence). CDR3 length: 15 amino acids. V lost 8 bases, J lost 0 bases, and 14 bases lay in between.

V usage is TRBV6-6 and J usage is TRBJ1-5, with D unresolved. Germline V gene data show CDR1 as MNHNY and CDR2 as SVGAGI (reference sequence). The CDR3 has 16 amino acids. Trimming shortened V by 3 bases and J by 6 bases, and 18 bases separated the two germline ends. CDR3 protein: CASSYLRKHTGQPQHF. CDR3 nucleotides: TGTGCCAGCAGTTATTTAAGGAAGCATACGGGTCAGCCCCAGCATTTT.

This chain joins TRBV28 and TRBJ1-2, with D tentatively TRBD1 (6 bases). The germline V gene has CDR1 MDHEN and CDR2 SYDVKM. This CDR3 is 16 amino acids long. Trimming removed 7 bases from V and 4 bases from J, with 22 bases in between. CDR3 sequence: CASIPRGGGRVYGYTF. The CDR3 DNA reads TGTGCCAGCATACCACGGGGCGGGGGCCGTGTCTATGGCTACACCTTC.

V usage is TRBV6-1 and J usage is TRBJ1-5, with D perhaps TRBD1 (6 bases). V was pared by 3 bases and J by 9 bases, with 18 bases between. This CDR3 is 15 amino acids long. Germline V gene sequence: CDR1 MNHNS, CDR2 SASEGT. CDR3 sequence (DNA): TGTGCCAGCAGTGAGCTTGACAGGCAAATAGGGCCCCAGCATTTT. Protein sequence: CASSELDRQIGPQHF.

This clone was seen once. The chain recombines TRBV6-5 with TRBJ2-7, with TRBD2 as a possible D gene (5 bases). The CDR3 totals 14 residues. The germline gives CDR1 MNHEY, CDR2 SVGAGI. V was cut by 6 bases and J by 6 bases, with 18 bases left in between. CDR3: CASRDRGAPGEQYF. CDR3 nucleotide sequence: TGTGCCAGCAGGGATCGGGGAGCGCCCGGCGAGCAGTACTTC.

The CDR3 sequence: CAILPGQGYYGYTF. The CDR3 DNA follows: TGTGCCATCCTGCCGGGACAGGGGTACTATGGCTACACCTTC. V and J are TRBV10-3 and TRBJ1-2; 10 bases are shared with TRBD1. The CDR3 consists of 14 residues. From germline, CDR1 is ENHRY and CDR2 SYGVKD. V shed 8 bases and J 3 bases; nucleotides not matched to a gene: 6.

V and J are TRBV10-1 and TRBJ2-7; D is possibly TRBD2 (5 bases). Germline lookup yields CDR1 WNHNN and CDR2 SYGVQD (reference sequence). The V end lost 4 bases, the J end lost 6 bases, and 16 bases lay between the germline ends. This CDR3 region has 14 residues. The CDR3 is CASSASGVTGEQYF. DNA of the CDR3: TGCGCCAGCAGTGCTTCCGGGGTTACGGGCGAGCAGTACTTC.

This chain joins TRBV4-3 and TRBJ2-3; D is undetermined. CDR1 is LGHNA, CDR2 YSLEER, per germline. The CDR3 loop spans 14 amino acids. The V and J ends lost 0 bases and 14 bases respectively, with 18 bases between them. CDR3 amino acids: CASSQDHRPEQSYF. CDR3 nucleotides: TGCGCCAGCAGCCAAGATCATCGGCCGGAGCAATCGTATTTT.

The V call is TRBV18, the J call TRBJ2-7; 9 bases are a match to TRBD2. Germline loops: CDR1 KGHSH, CDR2 LQKENI. This CDR3 spans 14 amino acids. The V segment lost 3 bases and the J segment 4 bases; nucleotides outside the gene matches: 4. This chain's CDR3 is CASSPGLARYEQYF. The CDR3 DNA follows: TGTGCCAGCTCACCGGGACTAGCTCGTTACGAGCAGTACTTC.

The V and J genes are TRBV28 and TRBJ2-7, with TRBD1 matching 7 bases. V trimming: 7 bases; J trimming: 2 bases; junction bases outside the gene matches: 8. Germline CDR1 is MDHEN and CDR2 is SYDVKM. This CDR3 contains 14 residues. CDR3 residues: CASIRSGQPYEQYF. As DNA, the CDR3 is TGTGCCAGCATCAGATCGGGACAGCCCTACGAGCAGTACTTC.

This chain joins TRBV7-9 and TRBJ1-2, with D possibly TRBD1 on 6 matching bases. Trimming cost V 3 bases and J 8 bases, with 13 bases left between them. CDR3 length: 13 amino acids. Germline V gene sequence: CDR1 SEHNR, CDR2 FQNEAQ (reference sequence). The DNA of the CDR3 is TGTGCCAGCAGCTTTGGGACACCAATAGGCTACACCTTC. It translates to CASSFGTPIGYTF. Full variable domain (missing parts from reference TRBV7-9 and TRBJ1-2): DTGVSQNPRHKITKRGQNVTFRCDPISEHNRLYWYRQTLGQGPEFLTYFQNEAQLEKSRLLSDRFSAERPKGSFSTLEIQRTEQGDSAMYLCASSFGTPIGYTFGSGTRLTVV.

J is TRBJ2-6 and V is TRBV4-2; TRBD2 agrees at 8 bases. With V trimmed by 4 bases and J by 0 bases, 11 bases remained unmatched. This CDR3 has 19 residues. Germline assignment: CDR1 LGHNA and CDR2 YNFKEQ. CDR3 coding DNA: TGTGCCAGCAGCCTTAACCCCGGGGCGGGGGGCTCTGGGGCCAACGTCCTGACTTTC. It yields the protein CASSLNPGAGGSGANVLTF.

This CDR3 is CASSLRGSRNTEAFF. The CDR3 DNA is TGTGCCAGCAGTTTACGGGGATCGAGGAACACTGAAGCTTTCTTT. This chain links TRBV28 with TRBJ1-1; D unclear. Germline V lookup: CDR1 MDHEN, CDR2 SYDVKM. Trimming cost V 2 bases and J 1 base, with 11 bases left between them. This CDR3 contains 15 residues.

Here the CDR3 DNA reads TGTGCCAGCAGCTTCCCATCGGAGGGTCGTGACACCGGGGAGCTGTTTTTT. Its protein is CASSFPSEGRDTGELFF. The chain recombines TRBV7-8 with TRBJ2-2; a possible D gene is TRBD2 (6 bases). Germline CDR1 is SGHVS and CDR2 is FQNEAQ. V lost 3 bases and J lost 3, with 17 bases in between. This CDR3 is 17 amino acids long.

The rearrangement joins TRBV7-8 to TRBJ2-1, with 8 bases fitting TRBD1. The CDR3 is 12 amino acids. From germline, CDR1 is SGHVS and CDR2 FQNEAQ. Trimming removed 5 bases from V and 8 bases from J; junction bases left unmatched: 2. In nucleotides, the CDR3 is TGTGCCAGCAGCCGGGACAGGTATGAGCAGTTCTTC. The encoded protein is CASSRDRYEQFF.

This chain's CDR3 is CASSRTSGGITDTQYF. CDR3 DNA sequence: TGTGCCAGCAGTAGGACTAGCGGGGGGATCACAGATACGCAGTATTTT. The chain employs TRBV2 and TRBJ2-3; 14 bases are shared with TRBD2. Losses at the gene ends were 5 bases for V and 2 bases for J; bases not matched to a gene: 3. This CDR3 is 16 amino acids long. Germline V gene data show CDR1 as SNHLY and CDR2 as FYNNEI.

This clone was seen a single time. The V call is TRBV5-1, the J call TRBJ2-5, with TRBD2 matching over 11 bases. Germline V lookup: CDR1 SGHRS, CDR2 YFSETQ. This CDR3 spans 18 amino acids. Trimming removed 4 bases from V and 9 bases from J; junction bases left unmatched: 20. Here the CDR3 reads CASSPTLGGLAGGMAQYF. The DNA for the CDR3 is TGCGCCAGCAGCCCCACCTTAGGTGGGCTAGCGGGGGGAATGGCCCAGTACTTC.

The rearrangement joins TRBV12-2 to TRBJ2-7; TRBD1, the table's D call, was not compared with the DNA. TRBV12-2 is deemed a pseudogene. The CDR3 is 18 amino acids. CDR3 nucleotides: TGTGCAAGTCGCTTAGCGAGAGCTTTGTGGCAGGTCACCTGTGAGCAGTACTTC. This encodes CASRLARALWQVTCEQYF.

The genes are TRBV25-1 and TRBJ1-4; a weak D match, TRBD1 (5 bases). V was shortened by 6 bases and J by 4 bases, with 15 bases between the two germline ends. Germline V CDR1 and CDR2: MGHDK, SYGVNS. The CDR3 spans 15 residues. In DNA, the CDR3 is TGTGCCAGCAGGATGCAGGGAGGAATTAATGAAAAACTGTTTTTT. Translated: CASRMQGGINEKLFF.

The V and J genes are TRBV28 and TRBJ2-3; TRBD2 aligns across 8 bases. Trimming took 4 bases from V and 0 from J; bases not matched to a gene: 6. The CDR3 extends over 16 amino acids. The germline CDR1 and CDR2 sequences are MDHEN and SYDVKM. Here the CDR3 DNA reads TGTGCCAGCAGTTCCCCTAGCGGGCTAAGCACAGATACGCAGTATTTT. It is translated as CASSSPSGLSTDTQYF.

The V and J genes are TRBV28 and TRBJ1-1; D possibly corresponds to TRBD1 (6 bases). Trimming cost V 4 bases and J 0 bases, with 9 bases left between them. Germline V gene lookup returns CDR1 MDHEN and CDR2 SYDVKM. This CDR3 comprises 14 residues. CDR3 nucleotides: TGTGCCAGCAGTTGGACAGACATGAACACTGAAGCTTTCTTT. It codes for CASSWTDMNTEAFF. Full variable domain (outside the CDR3, taken from reference TRBV28 and TRBJ1-1): DVKVTQSSRYLVKRTGEKVFLECVQDMDHENMFWYRQDPGLGLRLIYFSYDVKMKEKGDIPEGYSVSREKKERFSLILESASTNQTSMYLCASSWTDMNTEAFFGQGTRLTVV.

The CDR3 is CASSLQENTEAFF. The CDR3 region has the DNA TGTGCCAGCAGCCTACAGGAGAACACTGAAGCTTTCTTT. The rearrangement uses TRBV6-5 and TRBJ1-1; D is possibly TRBD1 (5 bases). The CDR3 is made up of 13 amino acids. In germline, CDR1 is MNHEY, CDR2 SVGAGI. V lost 6 bases to trimming and J lost 1 base, with 9 bases between them.

The chain carries TRBV19 and TRBJ2-7; tentative D call: TRBD2 (5 bases). Germline CDR1 LNHDA, CDR2 SQIVND (reference sequence). This CDR3 is built from 14 residues. The germline V and J ends were trimmed by 6 bases and 6 bases, with 18 bases remaining between them. The CDR3 protein is CASRSLPREGEQYF. CDR3 in DNA: TGTGCCAGTAGATCTCTCCCCCGCGAGGGCGAGCAGTACTTC. Full variable domain (rest looked up from reference TRBV19 and TRBJ2-7): DGGITQSPKYLFRKEGQNVTLSCEQNLNHDAMYWYRQDPGQGLRLIYYSQIVNDFQKGDIAEGYSVSREKKESFPLTVTSAQKNPTAFYLCASRSLPREGEQYFGPGTRLTVT.

This chain joins TRBV6-2 or TRBV6-3 and TRBJ2-7, with 9 bases fitting TRBD2. V dropped 1 base and J dropped 4; count of bases not matched to a gene: 11. Germline assignment: CDR1 MNHEY and CDR2 SVGEGT. The CDR3 runs to 17 residues. The CDR3 DNA follows: TGTGCCAGCAGTTACTACGATTTAGCGGGGGATCAATACGAGCAGTACTTC. It is translated as CASSYYDLAGDQYEQYF.

The V call is TRBV19, the J call TRBJ1-1; D ambiguous. The CDR3 loop spans 13 amino acids. The germline gives CDR1 LNHDA, CDR2 SQIVND (reference sequence). The V gene lost 3 bases and the J gene lost 1 base, with 6 bases spanning the gap. The CDR3 loop reads CASSIGENTEAFF. CDR3 in DNA: TGTGCCAGTAGTATCGGGGAGAACACTGAAGCTTTCTTT.

The V call is TRBV4-3, the J call TRBJ2-2; D perhaps matches TRBD2 (5 bases). CDR1 and CDR2 from the germline V gene are LGHNA and YSLEER. The CDR3 loop spans 15 amino acids. Trimming shortened V by 3 bases and J by 4 bases, and 12 bases separated the two germline ends. The CDR3 DNA follows: TGCGCCAGCAGCCACCGAGCGGACCTCACCGGGGAGCTGTTTTTT. Amino acids: CASSHRADLTGELFF.

The chain employs TRBV4-1 and TRBJ2-7, with a possible D match to TRBD1 (6 bases). V gave up 1 base and J gave up 2 bases, with 15 bases separating them. CDR3 length: 16 amino acids. CDR1 and CDR2 (germline): MGHRA, YSYEKL. The DNA for the CDR3 is TGCGCCAGCAGCCAAGCATGGGGACAAGGAACCTACGAGCAGTACTTC. Translated: CASSQAWGQGTYEQYF.

The chain carries TRBV19 and TRBJ2-2; 9 positions match TRBD1. J gave up 9 bases and V 10 bases, and 9 bases lay outside the gene matches. Germline CDR1 and CDR2: LNHDA and SQIVND (reference sequence). The CDR3 extends over 13 amino acids. CDR3 sequence: CATRGQGYRELFF. CDR3 nucleotides: TGTGCCACCAGGGGACAGGGTTACCGGGAGCTGTTTTTT.

The chain recombines TRBV27 with TRBJ2-2, with 11 positions matching TRBD2. CDR1 and CDR2 (germline): MNHEY, SMNVEV (reference sequence). CDR3 length: 18 amino acids. J lost 4 bases, V lost 6 bases, and 13 bases had no gene match. The CDR3 loop reads CASSIRVLAGGVTGELFF. The DNA of the CDR3 is TGTGCCAGCAGCATACGGGTTCTAGCGGGAGGTGTCACCGGGGAGCTGTTTTTT.